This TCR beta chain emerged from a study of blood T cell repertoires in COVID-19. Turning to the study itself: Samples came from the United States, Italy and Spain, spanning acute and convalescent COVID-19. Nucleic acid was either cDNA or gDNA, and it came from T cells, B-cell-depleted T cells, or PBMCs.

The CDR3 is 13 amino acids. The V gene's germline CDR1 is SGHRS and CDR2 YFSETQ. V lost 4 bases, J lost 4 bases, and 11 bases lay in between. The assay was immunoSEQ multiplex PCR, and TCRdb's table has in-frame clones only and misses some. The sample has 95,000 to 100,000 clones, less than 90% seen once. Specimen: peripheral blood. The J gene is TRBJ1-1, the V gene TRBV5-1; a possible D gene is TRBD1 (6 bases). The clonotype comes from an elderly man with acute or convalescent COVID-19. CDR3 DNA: TGCGCCAGCAGCGAAGCAGGGGCCACTGAAGCTTTCTTT. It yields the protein CASSEAGATEAFF.